The TCR beta chain under discussion was sequenced for a study of blood T cell repertoires in COVID-19. Using immunoSEQ multiplex PCR, the repertoire was profiled, and TCRdb retains in-frame clones only, with some absent. The repertoire includes about 68,000 clones, just over 85% of them detected once, and around 8.1% sits in the top ten. Germline V gene sequence: CDR1 GTSNPN, CDR2 SVGIG (reference sequence). V gave up 2 bases and J gave up 1 base; unmatched junction bases: 2. The CDR3 totals 14 residues. This TCR was recovered from a man aged 25 to 40 with acute or convalescent COVID-19. Sequencing was performed on peripheral blood. J is TRBJ2-7 and V is TRBV30; 10 bases fit TRBD2. The chain's CDR3 is CAWSKAGGSYEQYF. The CDR3 DNA follows: TGTGCCTGGAGTAAAGCGGGAGGGTCCTACGAGCAGTACTTC.